A single sample is the source of the 29 T cell receptor beta chains below, sequenced in a study of cytomegalovirus exposure and HLA in healthy donors. PCR primers comprised 60 Vbeta and 13 Jbeta primers. Clones were read by immunoSEQ multiplex PCR, and TCRdb kept only the in-frame ones, dropping some. The table has some 180,000 clones, approximately 70% seen once. What was sequenced was PBMCs. The receptor set was obtained from a woman aged 30 to 39 in good health and CMV-seronegative.

This clone turned up a few times. The chain is built from TRBV9 and TRBJ2-7; 11 bases line up with TRBD2. V dropped 0 bases and J dropped 4; count of bases not matched to a gene: 9. The CDR3 loop spans 17 amino acids. Germline assignment: CDR1 SGDLS and CDR2 YYNGEE. In nucleotides, the CDR3 is TGTGCCAGCAGCGTAGGGCCAACAACTAGCGGGAGTTACGAGCAGTACTTC. Translation gives CASSVGPTTSGSYEQYF.

This clone was seen only a few times. The chain employs TRBV30 and TRBJ2-5; TRBD2 might be the D (5 bases). Looked up from germline, CDR1 is GTSNPN and CDR2 is SVGIG (reference sequence). The V end was cut by 2 bases, the J end by 0 bases, with 7 bases between. The CDR3 loop spans 13 amino acids. This chain's CDR3 is CAWSSGYQETQYF. In nucleotides, the CDR3 is TGTGCCTGGAGTTCGGGGTACCAAGAGACCCAGTACTTC.

The chain is built from TRBV9 and TRBJ2-1, with 10 bases that match TRBD2. Germline CDR1 SGDLS, CDR2 YYNGEE. The CDR3 totals 18 residues. The junction had 13 bases not matched to a gene; V was cut back by 4 bases and J by 3 bases. CDR3 in amino acids: CASSPPGGVAGGYNEQFF. Here the CDR3 DNA reads TGTGCCAGCAGCCCCCCCGGGGGAGTAGCGGGGGGCTACAATGAGCAGTTCTTC. Using reference TRBV9 and TRBJ2-1 for the parts outside the CDR3, the full variable domain is DSGVTQTPKHLITATGQRVTLRCSPRSGDLSVYWYQQSLDQGLQFLIQYYNGEERAKGNILERFSAQQFPDLHSELNLSSLELGDSALYFCASSPPGGVAGGYNEQFFGPGTRLTVL.

This chain links TRBV29-1 with TRBJ1-3; perhaps TRBD1 as D (5 bases). Trimming shortened V by 6 bases and J by 0 bases, and 9 bases separated the two germline ends. CDR3 length: 13 residues. Germline V CDR1 and CDR2: SQVTM, ANQGSEA. The CDR3, as DNA: TGCAGCGTGATGACAGTCTCTGGAAACACCATATATTTT. Its translation: CSVMTVSGNTIYF.

This chain joins TRBV6-5 and TRBJ2-6; D is uncertain. Germline CDR1 is MNHEY and CDR2 is SVGAGI. CDR3 length: 14 amino acids. V lost 10 bases and J 0 bases, leaving 10 bases between the germline ends. In nucleotides, the CDR3 is TGTGCCACCTCCGCCGGCTCTGGGGCCAACGTCCTGACTTTC. Amino acids: CATSAGSGANVLTF.

By share of the sample, this clone is medium-sized. The chain combines TRBV6-1 with TRBJ2-7; D uncertain. This CDR3 is 14 amino acids long. Germline values: CDR1 MNHNS, CDR2 SASEGT. Trimming left V 3 bases short and J 2 bases short, with 11 bases between. As DNA, the CDR3 is TGTGCCAGCAGTGACCAAGTGGGCCCCTACGAGCAGTACTTC. Encoded protein: CASSDQVGPYEQYF.

This sequence joins TRBV10-2 and TRBJ2-7; 7 bases are a match to TRBD2. CDR3 length equals 14 residues. The J segment lost 6 bases and the V segment lost 5 bases, leaving 10 bases of the junction unmatched. The V gene's germline CDR1 is WSHSY and CDR2 SAAADI. The chain's CDR3 is CASSPTRGVAEQYF. In nucleotides, the CDR3 is TGCGCCAGCAGTCCGACACGGGGGGTGGCCGAGCAGTACTTC.

The chain uses TRBV6-5 and TRBJ2-2, with 8 nucleotides matching TRBD2. CDR3 length: 15 residues. Germline CDR1 is MNHEY and CDR2 is SVGAGI. With V trimmed by 4 bases and J by 0 bases, 1 base remained unmatched. In DNA form, the CDR3 reads TGTGCCAGCAGTTTACTAGCGGCGAACACCGGGGAGCTGTTTTTT. Encoded protein: CASSLLAANTGELFF.

This clone was detected once. The gene calls are TRBV2 and TRBJ2-2; D not certain. The V end was cut by 6 bases, the J end by 0 bases, with 8 bases between. The V gene's germline CDR1 is SNHLY and CDR2 FYNNEI. This CDR3 is 14 amino acids long. The CDR3 DNA reads as TGTGCCAGCAGCAGGATTACGAACACCGGGGAGCTGTTTTTT. It is translated as CASSRITNTGELFF.

The rearrangement joins TRBV29-1 to TRBJ2-5, with 7 bases aligning to TRBD2. Germline V gene lookup returns CDR1 SQVTM and CDR2 ANQGSEA. The CDR3 sequence is 16 residues long. The V segment lost 3 bases and the J segment 3 bases; nucleotides outside the gene matches: 13. In DNA, the CDR3 is TGCAGCGTTGATTTGTGGCGGGAGAGTTCGGAAGAGACCCAGTACTTC. Translated: CSVDLWRESSEETQYF.

The rearrangement uses TRBV29-1 and TRBJ1-2; a weak D match, TRBD1 (5 bases). V was trimmed by 7 bases and J by 0 bases, leaving 12 bases between them. CDR3 length: 13 residues. Germline CDR1 reads SQVTM; CDR2 reads ANQGSEA. The CDR3 DNA sequence: TGCAGCGCCGCAGACAGAGCTAACTATGGCTACACCTTC. This gives the protein CSAADRANYGYTF.

The V call is TRBV10-1, the J call TRBJ2-1; TRBD2 aligns across 10 bases. Losses at the gene ends were 0 bases for V and 7 bases for J; bases not matched to a gene: 12. The CDR3 sequence is 18 residues long. Per germline, CDR1 WNHNN and CDR2 SYGVQD (reference sequence). CDR3 sequence: CASSESLLAGRQKNEQFF. In nucleotides, the CDR3 is TGCGCCAGCAGTGAGTCTCTACTAGCGGGGCGTCAGAAGAATGAGCAGTTCTTC.

The chain employs TRBV27 and TRBJ2-3, with 12 bases fitting TRBD2. The germline CDR1 and CDR2 sequences are MNHEY and SMNVEV (reference sequence). This CDR3 spans 16 amino acids. The V and J ends lost 5 bases and 4 bases, in that order; junction bases with no gene match: 7. This CDR3 reads CASSPMTSGSPDTQYF. In DNA form, the CDR3 reads TGTGCCAGCAGTCCGATGACTAGCGGGAGCCCAGATACGCAGTATTTT.

CDR3 sequence (DNA): TGCGCCAGCAGCTTGGTAGGGACACAGGGGGGCTACGAGCAGTACTTC. Translating gives CASSLVGTQGGYEQYF. The V gene is TRBV5-1, the J gene TRBJ2-7; 8 bases map to TRBD1. The J segment lost 3 bases and the V segment lost 0 bases, leaving 8 bases of the junction unmatched. This CDR3 contains 16 residues. Germline CDR1 SGHRS, CDR2 YFSETQ.

The J gene is TRBJ1-1, the V gene TRBV2, with D possibly TRBD1 on 6 matching bases. Germline CDR1 SNHLY, CDR2 FYNNEI. The CDR3 runs 13 residues. Between the trimmed V and J ends, which lost 8 bases and 1 base, there was a span of 11 bases. CDR3 sequence (DNA): TGTGCCAGCTCTAAACAGGGGAACACTGAAGCTTTCTTT. Its protein product is CASSKQGNTEAFF.

The chain uses TRBV4-2 and TRBJ1-2, with TRBD1 identical over 8 bases. V shed 0 bases and J 8 bases; nucleotides not matched to a gene: 17. CDR3 length: 18 residues. Germline CDR1 and CDR2: LGHNA and YNFKEQ. CDR3 DNA sequence: TGTGCCAGCAGCCAAGATCGAAGAGGACAGGGAATCGTGGAAGGCTACACCTTC. It translates to CASSQDRRGQGIVEGYTF.

The chain recombines TRBV5-1 with TRBJ2-2; TRBD1 matches at 9 bases. This CDR3 contains 14 residues. CDR1 is SGHRS, CDR2 YFSETQ, per germline. V was pared by 1 base and J by 6 bases, with 1 base of the junction left unmatched. The DNA of the CDR3 is TGCGCCAGCAGCTTGACAGGGGGCCCCGGGGAGCTGTTTTTT. Translation: CASSLTGGPGELFF.

The rearrangement links TRBV7-9 to TRBJ2-7; a possible D gene is TRBD2 (6 bases). The germline V and J ends were trimmed by 1 base and 0 bases, with 13 bases remaining between them. Germline CDR1 SEHNR, CDR2 FQNEAQ (reference sequence). CDR3 size: 16 residues. The DNA for the CDR3 is TGTGCCAGCAGCTTAGGAGGCGGGAAGGGCTCCTACGAGCAGTACTTC. Protein product: CASSLGGGKGSYEQYF.

The chain carries TRBV5-1 and TRBJ1-1; D ambiguous. Germline V gene sequence: CDR1 SGHRS, CDR2 YFSETQ. V was pared by 8 bases and J by 0 bases, with 14 bases between. The CDR3 runs 14 residues. CDR3: CASVNPGMNTEAFF. For the CDR3, the DNA is TGCGCCAGTGTTAACCCGGGAATGAACACTGAAGCTTTCTTT.

The chain is built from TRBV5-1 and TRBJ2-3; D might be TRBD2 (5 bases). CDR3 length: 15 amino acids. Deletions cut 0 bases from V and 0 bases from J, with 8 bases between. Germline loops: CDR1 SGHRS, CDR2 YFSETQ. CDR3 protein: CASSLEGGSTDTQYF. DNA for the CDR3: TGCGCCAGCAGCTTGGAAGGCGGGAGCACAGATACGCAGTATTTT.

The chain joins TRBV27 to TRBJ2-7, with TRBD1 matching 9 bases. This CDR3 comprises 15 residues. The J segment lost 1 base and the V segment lost 0 bases, leaving 1 base of the junction unmatched. Looked up from germline, CDR1 is MNHEY and CDR2 is SMNVEV (reference sequence). The CDR3 protein is CASSLSGTGSYEQYF. CDR3 coding DNA: TGTGCCAGCAGTTTATCCGGGACAGGGTCCTACGAGCAGTACTTC.

This chain uses TRBV19 with TRBJ2-1, with no clear D. CDR1 is LNHDA and CDR2 is SQIVND in the germline V gene (reference sequence). There are 13 residues in the CDR3. The V gene lost 0 bases and the J gene lost 6 bases, with 6 bases spanning the gap. CDR3 residues: CASSIDLGNEQFF. CDR3 sequence (DNA): TGTGCCAGTAGTATAGATCTCGGCAATGAGCAGTTCTTC.

This clone has just a few counts. One end of the junction does not line up with germline, which may come from a read error. The V and J genes are TRBV2 and TRBJ1-2; 10 bases align to TRBD1. This CDR3 is built from 13 residues. The germline CDR1 and CDR2 sequences are SNHLY and FYNNEI. The CDR3 DNA reads as TGTGCCGGCAGGGACAGGGGAGGGGGTGGCTACACCTTC. Amino acid sequence: CAGRDRGGGGYTF.

The rearrangement joins TRBV19 to TRBJ2-2; weak D call: TRBD1 (6 bases). This CDR3 comprises 15 residues. CDR1 and CDR2 from the germline V gene are LNHDA and SQIVND (reference sequence). Trimming removed 4 bases at V and 3 bases at J, with 12 bases between. CDR3 nucleotides: TGTGCCAGTAGTACCATGAGGGGGTACACCGGGGAGCTGTTTTTT. This translates into CASSTMRGYTGELFF.

This rearrangement joins TRBV7-6 to TRBJ2-3, with TRBD2 matching 7 bases. Germline assignment: CDR1 SGHVS and CDR2 FNYEAQ. CDR3 length: 16 amino acids. V dropped 5 bases and J dropped 4; count of bases not matched to a gene: 12. CDR3 region: CASSDFRGREPDTQYF. The CDR3 DNA is TGTGCCAGCAGCGATTTCCGGGGGAGGGAACCAGATACGCAGTATTTT.

The V call is TRBV4-1, the J call TRBJ1-3, with D unclear. Germline CDR1 and CDR2: MGHRA and YSYEKL. The ends were cut back, 1 base at V and 0 bases at J, with 10 bases in the middle. This CDR3 comprises 16 residues. The CDR3 spells CASSQGARVSGNTIYF. The CDR3 DNA reads as TGCGCCAGCAGCCAAGGCGCCCGGGTCTCTGGAAACACCATATATTTT.

This clone was found once. The same CDR3 is also encoded by other DNA sequences in this sample. V is TRBV27 and J is TRBJ1-5; TRBD1 might be the D (6 bases). Germline V gene lookup returns CDR1 MNHEY and CDR2 SMNVEV (reference sequence). The CDR3 is 17 residues long. V was cut by 5 bases and J by 4 bases, with 21 bases left in between. The CDR3 is CASSPSWSRGSNQPQHF. DNA of the CDR3: TGTGCCAGCAGTCCCAGCTGGTCCAGGGGAAGTAATCAGCCCCAGCATTTT.

The rearrangement links TRBV7-2 to TRBJ1-5, with TRBD1 matching over 7 bases. Germline V CDR1 and CDR2: SGHTA, FQGNSA. This CDR3 contains 15 residues. J was trimmed by 1 base and V by 4 bases; bases with no gene match: 4. CDR3 DNA sequence: TGTGCCAGCAGCTCGGACAGGTTAAGCAATCAGCCCCAGCATTTT. Protein sequence: CASSSDRLSNQPQHF.

This clone was detected only once. The chain carries TRBV29-1 and TRBJ2-7; the match to TRBD1 covers 11 bases. With V trimmed by 4 bases and J by 7 bases, 12 bases remained unmatched. CDR1 and CDR2 from the germline V gene are SQVTM and ANQGSEA. CDR3 size: 15 residues. The DNA of the CDR3 is TGCAGCGTTGCCCCCGGGACAGGGGGATTGAGGGAGCAGTACTTC. Protein product: CSVAPGTGGLREQYF.